This is a list of T cell receptor beta chains from one sample in a study of identifying expanded T cells in peripheral blood. Data came from immunoSEQ multiplex PCR; TCRdb stores just in-frame clones and leaves some out. The top ten clones hold approximately 3% of a sample with more than 65,000 clones, about 88% of them seen once. The sequencing input was blood. These receptor sequences come from a person aged 18 to 75 in good health. Each CDR3 is given with its conserved first and last residue. Fields, in order: V gene, D gene, J gene, clone size, CDR3 protein, CDR3 DNA. A D gene is named only where the DNA matches it firmly. Rows give clone size only sometimes, using once, few, many, or a class for an expanded clone.

v_call: TRBV20-1
d_call: .
j_call: TRBJ2-7
clone_size: .
cdr3_aa: CSAVGSYEQYF
cdr3_nt: TGCAGTGCTGTAGGCTCCTACGAGCAGTACTTC

v_call: TRBV7-8
d_call: .
j_call: TRBJ2-2
clone_size: .
cdr3_aa: CASSLVALGSTGELFF
cdr3_nt: TGTGCCAGCAGCTTAGTCGCACTAGGGAGCACCGGGGAGCTGTTTTTT

v_call: TRBV6-1
d_call: .
j_call: TRBJ1-3
clone_size: .
cdr3_aa: CASKPSGGVGNTIYF
cdr3_nt: TGTGCCAGCAAACCCTCGGGGGGGGTTGGAAACACCATATATTTT

v_call: TRBV4-1
d_call: .
j_call: TRBJ1-6
clone_size: .
cdr3_aa: CASSPVGISPLHF
cdr3_nt: TGCGCCAGCAGCCCTGTCGGGATTTCACCCCTCCACTTT

v_call: TRBV2
d_call: .
j_call: TRBJ2-7
clone_size: .
cdr3_aa: CASSAYEQYF
cdr3_nt: TGTGCCAGCAGTGCCTACGAGCAGTACTTC

v_call: TRBV4-1
d_call: TRBD1
j_call: TRBJ2-7
clone_size: .
cdr3_aa: CASSQGQGPSYEQYF
cdr3_nt: TGCGCCAGCAGCCAAGGACAGGGACCCTCCTACGAGCAGTACTTC

v_call: TRBV27
d_call: .
j_call: TRBJ2-5
clone_size: .
cdr3_aa: CASSFDFSSGETQYF
cdr3_nt: TGTGCCAGCAGTTTTGATTTTAGTTCTGGGGAGACCCAGTACTTC

v_call: TRBV11-2
d_call: .
j_call: TRBJ1-1
clone_size: .
cdr3_aa: CASSSRGYTEAFF
cdr3_nt: TGTGCCAGCAGCTCCAGGGGATACACTGAAGCTTTCTTT

v_call: TRBV11-2
d_call: .
j_call: TRBJ2-1
clone_size: once
cdr3_aa: CASSFRIDEQFF
cdr3_nt: TGTGCCAGCAGCTTCCGAATAGATGAGCAGTTCTTC

v_call: TRBV7-2
d_call: .
j_call: TRBJ1-5
clone_size: .
cdr3_aa: CASSLGWNQPQHF
cdr3_nt: TGTGCCAGCAGCCTAGGGTGGAATCAGCCCCAGCATTTT

v_call: TRBV18
d_call: TRBD1
j_call: TRBJ1-2
clone_size: .
cdr3_aa: CASSPLGQSNGYTF
cdr3_nt: TGTGCCAGCTCACCGCTGGGACAGTCGAATGGCTACACCTTC

v_call: TRBV9
d_call: TRBD1
j_call: TRBJ2-5
clone_size: .
cdr3_aa: CASSGRQGTSQETQYF
cdr3_nt: TGTGCCAGCAGCGGACGACAGGGGACTTCTCAAGAGACCCAGTACTTC

v_call: TRBV5-1
d_call: .
j_call: TRBJ2-3
clone_size: .
cdr3_aa: CASSLGQSTDTQYF
cdr3_nt: TGCGCCAGCAGCTTGGGACAGAGCACAGATACGCAGTATTTT

v_call: TRBV19
d_call: .
j_call: TRBJ2-5
clone_size: .
cdr3_aa: CASSVGLVKTQYF
cdr3_nt: TGTGCCAGTTCAGTTGGGCTCGTGAAGACCCAGTACTTC

v_call: TRBV2
d_call: TRBD1
j_call: TRBJ1-5
clone_size: .
cdr3_aa: CASSGITGGDQPQHF
cdr3_nt: TGTGCCAGCTCCGGGATTACAGGGGGCGATCAGCCCCAGCATTTT

v_call: TRBV5-1
d_call: .
j_call: TRBJ2-3
clone_size: .
cdr3_aa: CASSFQAGDTQYF
cdr3_nt: TGCGCCAGCAGCTTCCAAGCGGGAGATACGCAGTATTTT

v_call: TRBV6-5
d_call: TRBD1
j_call: TRBJ2-7
clone_size: .
cdr3_aa: CASSASGQGYEQYF
cdr3_nt: TGTGCCAGCAGTGCCTCGGGACAGGGCTACGAGCAGTACTTC

v_call: TRBV7-6
d_call: TRBD2
j_call: TRBJ2-1
clone_size: .
cdr3_aa: CASSMRTSGEQFF
cdr3_nt: TGTGCCAGCAGCATGCGGACTAGCGGGGAGCAGTTCTTC

v_call: TRBV5-1
d_call: .
j_call: TRBJ2-2
clone_size: .
cdr3_aa: CASSLALAYTGELFF
cdr3_nt: TGCGCCAGCAGCTTGGCCCTAGCATACACCGGGGAGCTGTTTTTT

v_call: TRBV20-1
d_call: .
j_call: TRBJ2-3
clone_size: .
cdr3_aa: CSASGADTQYF
cdr3_nt: TGCAGTGCTAGCGGAGCAGATACGCAGTATTTT

v_call: TRBV19
d_call: TRBD1
j_call: TRBJ1-2
clone_size: few
cdr3_aa: CASSHPGQVGYGYTF
cdr3_nt: TGTGCCAGTAGTCACCCGGGACAGGTGGGCTATGGCTACACCTTC

v_call: TRBV4-3
d_call: .
j_call: TRBJ2-1
clone_size: .
cdr3_aa: CASSQIGVMSNEQFF
cdr3_nt: TGCGCCAGCAGCCAAATAGGGGTGATGAGCAATGAGCAGTTCTTC

v_call: TRBV30
d_call: TRBD1
j_call: TRBJ1-2
clone_size: .
cdr3_aa: CAWSGGGQGAPTF
cdr3_nt: TGTGCCTGGAGTGGGGGGGGGCAGGGGGCGCCCACCTTC

v_call: TRBV5-8
d_call: .
j_call: TRBJ1-3
clone_size: .
cdr3_aa: CASSLVQGYSGNTIYF
cdr3_nt: TGTGCCAGCAGCTTGGTTCAGGGGTATTCTGGAAACACCATATATTTT

v_call: TRBV29-1
d_call: .
j_call: TRBJ2-2
clone_size: .
cdr3_aa: CSVEVGGFGANTGELFF
cdr3_nt: TGCAGCGTTGAGGTTGGCGGTTTCGGCGCGAACACCGGGGAGCTGTTTTTT

v_call: TRBV27
d_call: .
j_call: TRBJ2-7
clone_size: .
cdr3_aa: CASSLSFPRSYHEQYF
cdr3_nt: TGTGCCAGCAGTTTATCGTTCCCTAGGTCGTATCACGAGCAGTACTTC

v_call: TRBV9
d_call: .
j_call: TRBJ2-1
clone_size: .
cdr3_aa: CASSGGKSNEQFF
cdr3_nt: TGTGCCAGCAGCGGCGGGAAATCCAATGAGCAGTTCTTC